The 32 T cell receptor beta chains given below trace back to one sample, sequenced in a study of blood T cell repertoires in COVID-19. Method: immunoSEQ multiplex PCR; TCRdb's copy keeps in-frame clones and lacks some. The data hold roughly 250,000 clones, with 80% to 90% observed a single time. Material for sequencing was PBMCs or T cells enriched from blood (not recorded which). These receptors were taken from a woman aged 50 to 60 who had recovered from COVID-19.

J is TRBJ1-1 and V is TRBV3-1 (or the pseudogene TRBV3-2), with TRBD1 identical over 11 bases. The CDR3 runs 16 residues. Germline V gene data show CDR1 as LGHDT and CDR2 as YNNKEL (reference sequence). Trimming at V came to 4 bases and at J to 1 base, leaving 5 bases not matched to a gene. The CDR3 loop reads CASSRRGTGGNTEAFF. The CDR3 DNA reads TGTGCCAGCAGCCGACGGGGGACAGGGGGGAACACTGAAGCTTTCTTT.

The chain uses TRBV30 and TRBJ2-2; possible D gene TRBD2, 6 bases. V was cut by 2 bases and J by 6 bases, with 10 bases left in between. Looked up from germline, CDR1 is GTSNPN and CDR2 is SVGIG (reference sequence). The CDR3 sequence is 13 residues long. The CDR3 is CAWSLGGAGELFF. Written as DNA, the CDR3 is TGTGCCTGGAGTCTGGGGGGTGCCGGGGAGCTGTTTTTT.

The chain joins TRBV5-1 to TRBJ1-1, with a weak D call TRBD1 (6 bases). The CDR3 contains 14 residues. Germline V CDR1 and CDR2: SGHRS, YFSETQ. The ends were cut back, 3 bases at V and 4 bases at J, with 13 bases in the middle. The CDR3 DNA follows: TGCGCCAGCAGCTCCCAGGGGAGCGGCACTGAAGCTTTCTTT. Translating gives CASSSQGSGTEAFF.

The V gene is TRBV6-5, the J gene TRBJ1-5; possibly TRBD1 for D (6 bases). From germline, CDR1 is MNHEY and CDR2 SVGAGI. Trimming pared 0 bases from V and 4 bases from J, leaving 7 bases between. The CDR3 length is 14 residues. The CDR3 sequence: CASSYSRGNQPQHF. The CDR3 bases are TGTGCCAGCAGTTACTCGAGGGGGAATCAGCCCCAGCATTTT.

The V gene is TRBV4-2, the J gene TRBJ1-1; D gene uncertain. V was pared by 9 bases and J by 1 base, with 15 bases between. The CDR3 totals 14 residues. CDR1 and CDR2 from the germline V gene are LGHNA and YNFKEQ. CDR3 region: CARAAGLTNTEAFF. CDR3 nucleotide sequence: TGTGCCAGAGCGGCTGGGCTGACGAACACTGAAGCTTTCTTT.

This rearrangement joins TRBV7-3 to TRBJ2-5; D remains ambiguous. Deletions cut 0 bases from V and 5 bases from J, with 10 bases between. The CDR3 spans 14 residues. Per germline, CDR1 SGHTA and CDR2 FQGTGA. The CDR3: CASSLTAGLETQYF. The CDR3 coding sequence is TGTGCCAGCAGCTTAACCGCCGGTCTGGAGACCCAGTACTTC.

The sample holds a few counts of this clone. The genes are TRBV5-4 and TRBJ2-1, with D possibly being TRBD1 (5 bases). The CDR3 consists of 12 residues. Trimming pared 0 bases from V and 10 bases from J, leaving 8 bases between. The V gene's germline CDR1 is SGHNT and CDR2 YYREEE (reference sequence). In nucleotides, the CDR3 is TGTGCCAGCAGCTTGGACAGGTTGGAGCAGTTCTTC. Translating it yields CASSLDRLEQFF.

This rearrangement joins TRBV7-9 to TRBJ2-7; TRBD1 matches 7 bases. This CDR3 contains 14 residues. Germline-derived CDR1 and CDR2 are SEHNR and FQNEAQ (reference sequence). Trimming took 5 bases from V and 0 from J; bases not matched to a gene: 4. CDR3 region: CASSPWDSSYEQYF. Written as DNA, the CDR3 is TGTGCCAGCAGCCCCTGGGACAGCTCCTACGAGCAGTACTTC.

CDR3 in amino acids: CASSLASGRFSYEQYF. In DNA, the CDR3 is TGTGCCAGCAGCTTGGCTAGCGGGAGGTTCTCCTACGAGCAGTACTTC. This chain links TRBV7-2 with TRBJ2-7; 11 positions match TRBD2. J was trimmed by 0 bases and V by 3 bases; bases with no gene match: 4. The CDR3 loop spans 16 amino acids. The germline V gene encodes CDR1 SGHTA and CDR2 FQGNSA.

J is TRBJ2-3 and V is TRBV28, with 15 nucleotides matching TRBD2. Germline lookup yields CDR1 MDHEN and CDR2 SYDVKM. Trimming removed 5 bases from V and 4 bases from J; junction bases left unmatched: 10. The CDR3 runs 18 residues. CDR3 DNA sequence: TGTGCCAGCAGTCGTACTGGGACTAGCGGGAGGAGGGCAGATACGCAGTATTTT. Translation: CASSRTGTSGRRADTQYF.

The chain links TRBV28 to TRBJ1-5; D is unresolved. This CDR3 is 13 amino acids long. Germline loops: CDR1 MDHEN, CDR2 SYDVKM. V was shortened by 11 bases and J by 0 bases, with 11 bases between the two germline ends. CDR3 coding DNA: TGTGCCTGTGAGCTTAATAGCAATCAGCCCCAGCATTTT. Its protein product is CACELNSNQPQHF.

The chain links TRBV29-1 to TRBJ2-1; 12 bases fit TRBD2. The CDR3 has 13 amino acids. CDR1 SQVTM and CDR2 ANQGSEA come from the germline V gene. The junction had 7 bases not matched to a gene; V was cut back by 4 bases and J by 12 bases. The DNA for the CDR3 is TGCAGCGTTGTGGCTAGCGGGAGGGCCGTGCAGTTCTTC. It specifies CSVVASGRAVQFF.

CDR3 in DNA: TGTGCCAGCGAATCCGGGACATCTTACAATGAGCAGTTCTTC. This translates into CASESGTSYNEQFF. The rearrangement uses TRBV6-5 and TRBJ2-1; possible D gene TRBD1, 6 bases. There are 14 residues in the CDR3. In germline, CDR1 is MNHEY, CDR2 SVGAGI. Trimming took off 8 bases at V and 4 bases at J, with 15 bases between the two ends.

This clone occurred once. The chain employs TRBV11-2 and TRBJ2-1; weak D call: TRBD2 (6 bases). The ends were cut back, 5 bases at V and 7 bases at J, with 18 bases in the middle. Germline CDR1 SGHAT, CDR2 FQNNGV. There are 15 residues in the CDR3. The CDR3 loop reads CASSPTSAGGNEQFF. Written as DNA, the CDR3 is TGTGCCAGCAGCCCAACTAGTGCTGGAGGGAATGAGCAGTTCTTC.

A few counts support this clone. This chain joins TRBV2 and TRBJ2-7; a possible D gene is TRBD1 (5 bases). There are 15 residues in the CDR3. Trimming took 2 bases from V and 3 from J, leaving 14 bases between them. In germline, CDR1 is SNHLY, CDR2 FYNNEI. For the CDR3, the DNA is TGTGCCAGCAGTGAATTGGGGCAGCTGATCTACGAGCAGTACTTC. Its translation: CASSELGQLIYEQYF. Drawing the rest from reference TRBV2 and TRBJ2-7, the complete variable domain is EPEVTQTPSHQVTQMGQEVILRCVPISNHLYFYWYRQILGQKVEFLVSFYNNEISEKSEIFDDQFSVERPDGSNFTLKIRSTKLEDSAMYFCASSELGQLIYEQYFGPGTRLTVT.

The rearrangement uses TRBV4-1 and TRBJ2-7, with 10 bases lining up with TRBD2. Germline trimming cut 1 base from V and 2 bases from J; bases unmatched to any gene: 8. The germline CDR1 and CDR2 sequences are MGHRA and YSYEKL. The CDR3 runs 17 residues. The CDR3 bases are TGCGCCAGCAGCCAAGCTCAGCTAGCGGGAGTTACCTACGAGCAGTACTTC. Translating it yields CASSQAQLAGVTYEQYF.

This clone was seen a handful of times. The chain joins TRBV19 to TRBJ2-1, with a possible D match to TRBD2 (6 bases). The V end was cut by 3 bases, the J end by 3 bases, with 18 bases between. The CDR3 runs 17 residues. The germline V gene has CDR1 LNHDA and CDR2 SQIVND (reference sequence). The CDR3 is CASSIPSGGKVYNEQFF. DNA for the CDR3: TGTGCCAGTAGTATTCCTTCAGGCGGGAAGGTCTACAATGAGCAGTTCTTC.

The chain links TRBV2 to TRBJ1-5; D remains unclear. Germline CDR1 SNHLY, CDR2 FYNNEI. CDR3 length: 13 amino acids. V was trimmed by 5 bases and J by 5 bases, leaving 10 bases between them. The chain's CDR3 is CASSQTGDQPQHF. CDR3 DNA sequence: TGTGCCAGCAGTCAAACCGGGGATCAGCCCCAGCATTTT.

This chain connects TRBV18 to TRBJ2-1, with TRBD2 matching over 8 bases. V was clipped by 2 bases and J by 8 bases; unmatched bases: 5. The germline V gene has CDR1 KGHSH and CDR2 LQKENI. This CDR3 is 14 amino acids long. The chain's CDR3 is CASSPKAGGDEQFF. CDR3 coding DNA: TGTGCCAGCTCACCAAAGGCGGGAGGCGATGAGCAGTTCTTC. The full variable domain, in which reference TRBV18 and TRBJ2-1 provide the parts outside the CDR3, is NAGVMQNPRHLVRRRGQEARLRCSPMKGHSHVYWYRQLPEEGLKFMVYLQKENIIDESGMPKERFSAEFPKEGPSILRIQQVVRGDSAAYFCASSPKAGGDEQFFGPGTRLTVL.

Points on this clone: Other DNA sequences in this sample translate to the same CDR3. This chain links TRBV5-1 with TRBJ1-1; perhaps TRBD1 as D (5 bases). The CDR3 consists of 14 residues. Trimming removed 2 bases from V and 1 base from J, with 9 bases in between. The germline gives CDR1 SGHRS, CDR2 YFSETQ. The CDR3, as DNA: TGCGCCAGCAGCTTAGGAGGGGCGAACACTGAAGCTTTCTTT. It yields the protein CASSLGGANTEAFF. Full variable domain (rest looked up from reference TRBV5-1 and TRBJ1-1): KAGVTQTPRYLIKTRGQQVTLSCSPISGHRSVSWYQQTPGQGLQFLFEYFSETQRNKGNFPGRFSGRQFSNSRSEMNVSTLELGDSALYLCASSLGGANTEAFFGQGTRLTVV.

The chain has TRBV27 and TRBJ1-5; the D is unclear. Between the trimmed V and J ends, which lost 3 bases and 5 bases, there was a span of 8 bases. In germline, CDR1 is MNHEY, CDR2 SMNVEV (reference sequence). This CDR3 region has 13 residues. The CDR3 nucleotides are TGTGCCAGCAGTTTGCAAGAGTATCAGCCCCAGCATTTT. Translated: CASSLQEYQPQHF.

The J gene is TRBJ2-3, the V gene TRBV11-3; D perhaps matches TRBD1 (5 bases). CDR1 is SGHNT and CDR2 is YENEEA in the germline V gene. The CDR3 runs to 14 residues. Trimming left V 2 bases short and J 5 bases short, with 11 bases between. The CDR3 loop is CASSLSSGQDTQYF. The CDR3 bases are TGTGCCAGCAGCTTATCGTCAGGGCAAGATACGCAGTATTTT.

In regard to this clone: This sample includes further DNA sequences coding for the same CDR3. This sequence joins TRBV5-1 and TRBJ2-3; 7 nucleotides line up with TRBD1. After removal of 6 bases from V and 2 bases from J, the junction contained 6 bases not matched to a gene. In germline, CDR1 is SGHRS, CDR2 YFSETQ. The CDR3 runs 14 residues. CDR3 coding DNA: TGCGCCAGCATAAGAGGGGGCTCCACAGATACGCAGTATTTT. Amino acids: CASIRGGSTDTQYF.

This clone appeared many times. The V and J genes are TRBV6-5 and TRBJ1-1, with 9 nucleotides matching TRBD1. Germline V gene data show CDR1 as MNHEY and CDR2 as SVGAGI. The CDR3 runs 14 residues. V trimming: 4 bases; J trimming: 4 bases; junction bases outside the gene matches: 4. This CDR3 reads CASSFGQGSTEAFF. Here the CDR3 DNA reads TGTGCCAGCAGTTTCGGACAGGGGTCCACTGAAGCTTTCTTT.

The chain carries TRBV5-1 and TRBJ2-5, with a possible D match to TRBD1 (6 bases). The germline gives CDR1 SGHRS, CDR2 YFSETQ. The CDR3 has 15 amino acids. Trimming stripped 0 bases from V and 4 bases from J, with 13 bases between. The DNA of the CDR3 is TGCGCCAGCAGCTTGGCCGCTACAGGGATAGAGACCCAGTACTTC. This codes for CASSLAATGIETQYF.

Turning to this clone: Other DNA sequences in the same sample also yield this CDR3. The V gene is TRBV6-5, the J gene TRBJ2-3; D possibly corresponds to TRBD2 (6 bases). The CDR3 contains 15 residues. The V end was cut by 0 bases, the J end by 0 bases, with 7 bases between. Germline CDR1 is MNHEY and CDR2 is SVGAGI. CDR3 coding DNA: TGTGCCAGCAGTTACTCCGGGACTAGCACAGATACGCAGTATTTT. The encoded protein is CASSYSGTSTDTQYF.

V usage is TRBV18 and J usage is TRBJ2-1; 15 nucleotides match TRBD2. Per the germline V gene, CDR1 is KGHSH and CDR2 is LQKENI. V lost 4 bases, J lost 0 bases, and 4 bases stayed unmatched. The CDR3 consists of 18 residues. The CDR3 spells CASSLGLAGGSSYNEQFF. CDR3 nucleotide sequence: TGTGCCAGCTCACTTGGACTAGCGGGAGGGAGCTCCTACAATGAGCAGTTCTTC.

The table lists this clone with a few counts. The chain couples TRBV25-1 to TRBJ2-7, with a tentative D call TRBD1 (6 bases). Looked up from germline, CDR1 is MGHDK and CDR2 is SYGVNS. Trimming left V 5 bases short and J 1 base short, with 12 bases between. The CDR3 has 14 residues. The chain's CDR3 is CASSKQGLSYEQYF. Written as DNA, the CDR3 is TGTGCCAGCAGTAAACAGGGTCTATCCTACGAGCAGTACTTC.

The chain has TRBV12-3 or TRBV12-4 and TRBJ1-2; D might be TRBD1 (5 bases). The CDR3 length is 12 residues. Trimming cost V 10 bases and J 2 bases, with 11 bases left between them. The CDR3 spells CAICRANYGYTF. The CDR3 DNA is TGTGCCATATGCAGGGCGAACTATGGCTACACCTTC.

V gene TRBV19 combines with J gene TRBJ1-5; D is undetermined. With 2 bases removed from V and 3 bases from J, the gap between germline ends came to 8 bases. This CDR3 has 14 amino acids. Germline CDR1 reads LNHDA; CDR2 reads SQIVND (reference sequence). CDR3 amino acids: CASSISGYNQPQHF. Here the CDR3 DNA reads TGTGCCAGTAGTATAAGCGGGTACAATCAGCCCCAGCATTTT.

Only one count was recorded for this clone. The CDR3: CSVIAGGVVEQYF. CDR3 bases: TGCAGCGTCATAGCGGGAGGGGTAGTAGAGCAGTACTTC. The V call is TRBV29-1, the J call TRBJ2-7; 11 bases map to TRBD2. The junction had 8 bases not matched to a gene; V was cut back by 6 bases and J by 7 bases. Germline CDR1 is SQVTM and CDR2 is ANQGSEA. The CDR3 covers 13 residues.

The chain carries TRBV5-1 and TRBJ1-2; 8 positions match TRBD1. Germline CDR1 reads SGHRS; CDR2 reads YFSETQ. The CDR3 length is 15 residues. J was trimmed by 6 bases and V by 0 bases; bases with no gene match: 7. As DNA, the CDR3 is TGCGCCAGCAGCTTGGCGGGGGGACAGGCGGATGGCTACACCTTC. It specifies CASSLAGGQADGYTF.